The 5 T cell receptor beta chains listed next were all sequenced from one sample in a study of sequential checkpoint blockade in melanoma (dated by TCRdb to about 2019). The library was prepared using the immunoSEQ multiplex PCR assay. TCRdb mirrors the immuneACCESS table, restricted to in-frame sequences. Some clones are absent from its copies; in checked studies, under half trace to an unresolved V gene, and the reason for the others is unknown. For this sample the table gives roughly 30,000 clones, of which 83% were detected only once. Around 16% of the sample comes from the top ten. In the paper's terms, the treatment or condition label means: randomized to nivolumab then ipilimumab (arm A) or the reverse (arm B). The source was CD8+ T cells sorted from blood (inferred from file names), collected from a patient given nivolumab and ipilimumab in sequence. The receptors derive from a human donor with melanoma.

This chain links TRBV5-6 with TRBJ2-4, with D perhaps TRBD1 (5 bases). Germline V lookup: CDR1 SGHDT, CDR2 YYEEEE. The CDR3 spans 12 residues. Trimming shortened V by 1 base and J by 12 bases, and 11 bases separated the two germline ends. Written as DNA, the CDR3 is TGTGCCAGCAGCTTGCTCAAGGGGCCTCAGTACTTC. This gives the protein CASSLLKGPQYF.

The V call is TRBV7-3, the J call TRBJ2-3, with 10 bases matching TRBD2. The CDR3 extends over 17 amino acids. CDR1 is SGHTA, CDR2 FQGTGA, per germline. Trimming at V came to 3 bases and at J to 5 bases, leaving 11 bases not matched to a gene. The CDR3 protein is CASSLRTSGVGRDTQYF. DNA of the CDR3: TGTGCCAGCAGCTTGCGTACTAGCGGGGTTGGTCGAGATACGCAGTATTTT.

The chain uses TRBV2 and TRBJ2-2, with 10 bases fitting TRBD1. The germline gives CDR1 SNHLY, CDR2 FYNNEI. The CDR3 has 15 residues. The ends lost 10 bases at V and 5 bases at J; junction bases unmatched: 10. The CDR3 is CATDRDRGQTGELFF. CDR3 DNA sequence: TGTGCCACGGATAGGGACAGGGGTCAAACCGGGGAGCTGTTTTTT.

This clone was seen only once. The CDR3 spells CASSDSERETGELFF. DNA of the CDR3: TGTGCCAGCAGTGACTCCGAGCGGGAGACCGGGGAGCTGTTTTTT. The rearrangement uses TRBV6-4 and TRBJ2-2; 8 positions agree with TRBD2. The CDR3 spans 15 residues. The V gene end was trimmed by 0 bases and the J gene end by 5 bases; junction bases not matched to a gene: 2. Germline V CDR1 and CDR2: MRHNA, SNTAGT.

The rearrangement links TRBV5-5 to TRBJ2-7, with 8 positions matching TRBD1. Trimming at V came to 2 bases and at J to 2 bases, leaving 6 bases not matched to a gene. Germline CDR1 SGHKS, CDR2 YYEKEE (reference sequence). The CDR3 has 15 amino acids. The CDR3 DNA sequence: TGTGCCAGCAGCTTACTGGACAGGGAACCCTACGAGCAGTACTTC. It yields the protein CASSLLDREPYEQYF.